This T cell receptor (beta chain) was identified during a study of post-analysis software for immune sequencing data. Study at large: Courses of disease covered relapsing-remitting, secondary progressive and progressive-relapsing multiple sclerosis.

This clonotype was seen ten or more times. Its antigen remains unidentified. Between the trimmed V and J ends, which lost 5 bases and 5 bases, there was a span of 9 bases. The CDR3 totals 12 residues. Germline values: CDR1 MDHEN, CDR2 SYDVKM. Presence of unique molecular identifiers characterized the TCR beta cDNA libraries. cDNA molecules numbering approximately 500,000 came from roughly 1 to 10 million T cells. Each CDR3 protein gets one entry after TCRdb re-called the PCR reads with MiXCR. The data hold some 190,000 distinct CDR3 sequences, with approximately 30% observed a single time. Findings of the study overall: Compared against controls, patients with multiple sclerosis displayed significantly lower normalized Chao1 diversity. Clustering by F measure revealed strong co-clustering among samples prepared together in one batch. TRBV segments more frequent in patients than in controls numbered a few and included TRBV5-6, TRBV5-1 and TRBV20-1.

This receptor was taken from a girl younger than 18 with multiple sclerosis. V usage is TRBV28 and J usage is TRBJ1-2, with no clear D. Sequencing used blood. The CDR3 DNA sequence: TGTGCCAGCAGTCACGGCGGGTATGGCTACACCTTC. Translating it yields CASSHGGYGYTF.